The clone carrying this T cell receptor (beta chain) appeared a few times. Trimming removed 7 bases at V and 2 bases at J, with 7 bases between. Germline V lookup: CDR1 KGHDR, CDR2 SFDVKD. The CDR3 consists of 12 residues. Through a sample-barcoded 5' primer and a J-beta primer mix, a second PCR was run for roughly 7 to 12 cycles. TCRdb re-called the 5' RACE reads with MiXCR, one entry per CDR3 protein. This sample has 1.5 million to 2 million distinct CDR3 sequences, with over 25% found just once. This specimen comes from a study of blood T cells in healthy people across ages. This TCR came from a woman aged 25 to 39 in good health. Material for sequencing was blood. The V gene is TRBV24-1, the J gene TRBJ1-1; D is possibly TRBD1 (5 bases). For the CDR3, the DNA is TGTGCCACCAGGGACACTAACACTGAAGCTTTCTTT. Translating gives CATRDTNTEAFF.